Sequencing of this TCR beta chain was carried out in a study of blood T cells in healthy people across ages (dated by TCRdb to between 2014 and 2016). Regarding the complete study: In model experiments, roughly one uniquely barcoded TCR beta cDNA molecule per two T cells was captured by template switching. To track age-related changes in TCR beta repertoire diversity, the study relied on deep sequencing normalized with unique cDNA molecular identifiers. Donors were grouped into four age groups: young (average roughly 15 years), middle-aged (39), aged (around 56) and long-lived (around 80). Donors of different ages were randomly distributed across sequencing lanes to avoid experimental bias. Using the same blood draw, the study looked at two additional independent replicas of 1 million unique cDNA reads for two donors, one aged 18 to 30 and the other aged 80 or older. Study-wide conclusions, independent of this receptor: Because donor CMV infection status was unknown, age-related changes in expanded clonotypes were potentially confounded. The long-lived group showed more naive CD4+ T cells, fewer expanded clones and increased TCR diversity than the aged group, suggesting age selection. Estimates of total diversity from one million sequenced T cells were regarded as lower bounds and underestimates. As age increased, observed TCR beta diversity per million T cells dropped in a roughly linear way, and a significant reduction was already evident by age around 41. Because profiling used bulk unsorted PBMCs, naive and antigen-experienced compartments could not be compared conclusively. A strong correlation was found between observed TCR beta diversity and the percentage of naive T cells measured by flow cytometry.

The roughly 39 donors, aged roughly 6 to 90 years, were systemically healthy Caucasian individuals from Russia. Each donor gave approximately 9.4 milliliters of peripheral blood, drawn into EDTA-treated Vacutainer tubes. Ficoll-Paque density-gradient centrifugation was used to isolate PBMCs, with at least 6 million obtained per sample. Total RNA was extracted from PBMCs with Trizol reagent, with at least 6 micrograms obtained per sample. Naive CD45RAhigh/CD27high T cell percentages were measured by flow cytometry on a PBMC aliquot from every donor. Points on this clonotype: Its antigen specificity is not known. No base quality values were provided; no much bigger clone lies one nucleotide off.

At the junction V is shortened by 2 bases and J by 8 bases, with 15 bases in between. CDR1 is given as DFQATT and CDR2 as SNEGSKA, both from the germline V gene (reference sequence). CDR3 length: 13 amino acids, cysteine to phenylalanine. CDR3 DNA only is kept here, 39 bases in frame from base 1. The library was made by 5' RACE. The sequencing machine was an Illumina HiSeq 2500. A second roughly 7 to 12 cycle PCR used a sample-barcoded 5' primer and a J-beta primer mix. Each TCR beta cDNA molecule received a unique molecular identifier from a template-switch 5' adaptor carrying 12 random nucleotides. At least 3 million CDR3-containing paired-end reads were obtained from each sample. The Mint cDNA synthesis kit, primed by a TRBC-specific oligonucleotide, was used to synthesize first-strand cDNA from all RNA. All cDNA was treated with uracil-DNA glycosylase and then went through a first 18-cycle PCR with the universal primers M1SS and BC2_uni_R. Turning to the authors' computational methods: For normalization, 1 million high-quality reads were randomly selected from each sample, with every read carrying a distinct molecular identifier. Instead of being binned into consensus sequences, reads with shared molecular identifiers were discarded. MiTCR, set to a Q25 quality threshold and the strictest error-elimination algorithm, was used for CDR3 identification, clonotype clustering and error correction. A nonparametric unseen species model with Euler transformation was used to estimate a lower bound on total TCR beta diversity. Using fastp at Q25 and MiXCR, TCRdb reprocessed the public reads and kept productive beta chains. Each entry merges the rows of one CDR3 protein and shows their most common DNA and genes. These V and J calls originate from TCRdb's pipeline instead of the authors' own analysis. The sample table contains 600,000 or so distinct CDR3 sequences; only one count was recorded for about 30% of them. The ten most abundant clones make up approximately 15% of the sample.

The clonotype comes from a woman aged 80 or older in good health. The rearranged chain carries TRBV20-1 and TRBJ1-2; a tentative D call is TRBD1 (6 bases match). Sequenced sample: blood. The CDR3 here reads CSARPQGPRGYTF. The bases read TGCAGTGCTAGACCACAGGGACCCCGGGGCTACACCTTC.